This T cell receptor beta chain comes out of a study of shared clonotypes between healthy human individuals. V lost 3 bases and J lost 5; bases outside the gene matches: 2. The CDR3 runs to 15 residues. Per the germline V gene, CDR1 is GTSNPN and CDR2 is SVGIG (reference sequence). Generated by immunoSEQ multiplex PCR, the TCRdb table keeps only in-frame clones and is missing some. Here the sample spans roughly 2,500,000 clones, approximately 94% being singletons. Input material: naive CD4+ T cells from PBMCs. Subset: CD45RA+ positively selected. This chain connects TRBV30 to TRBJ2-2, with 14 bases identical to TRBD2. The origin of this receptor is a man aged 18 to 29 in good health. Some clones in this sample may be carry-over from other donors' samples. For the CDR3, the DNA is TGTGCCTGGAGCCGGACTAGCGGGAGGACCGGGGAGCTGTTTTTT. It codes for CAWSRTSGRTGELFF.